This entry is about one T cell receptor beta chain. What it recognizes is unknown. The data originate from a study of Ad26.COV2.S vaccination and SARS-CoV-2 variants. Overall study: Ad26.COV2.S was injected intramuscularly once or twice, 56 days apart. The study's findings and limits: Spike-specific TCR breadth ran higher among vaccine recipients than placebo recipients.

The repertoire was sequenced with immunoSEQ multiplex PCR; TCRdb's copy has only in-frame clones and lacks some. Here the sample spans roughly 500,000 clones, approximately 89% being singletons. CDR3 size: 11 residues. Germline CDR1 is SGHDN and CDR2 is FVKESK. The V end was cut by 0 bases, the J end by 7 bases, with 3 bases between. Stated treatment: around 19 received Ad26.COV2.S at low or high dose, single or two shots; 5 received placebo; per-sample allocation not given. Samples came from day 63 after the first vaccine or placebo injection. This receptor was identified in a person between 18 and 65 years old who received the Ad26.COV2.S COVID-19 vaccine or a placebo. The chain is built from TRBV14 and TRBJ1-2; D gene unclear. The input for sequencing was peripheral blood, taken in a trial of Ad26.COV2.S vaccine versus placebo. The DNA for the CDR3 is TGTGCCAGCAGCCAAGATGGTGGCTACACCTTC. Its translation is CASSQDGGYTF.